Each of the 31 T cell receptor beta chains below was sequenced from the same sample in a study of control samples from healthy donors and cancer patients (dated by TCRdb to the early 2020s). The library was produced with the immunoSEQ multiplex PCR assay. In its TCRdb copy, this immuneACCESS table keeps in-frame sequences only and misses some clones. Where compared with another copy, unresolved V genes explain less than half of these, and the others have no known cause. Across this sample there are about 92,000 clones, with roughly 82% seen only once. The ten top clones hold over 7.5% of the sample. Input material: blood. These receptor sequences come from a woman aged 55-70 years in good health.

This chain connects TRBV6-6 to TRBJ2-7; TRBD2 is a possible D gene (7 bases). Germline CDR1 MNHNY, CDR2 SVGAGI (reference sequence). This CDR3 has 16 residues. V was cut by 0 bases and J by 1 base, with 13 bases left in between. CDR3 sequence reads: CASSYSGGLLSYEQYF. CDR3 nucleotides: TGTGCCAGCAGTTACTCGGGGGGGCTCCTTTCCTACGAGCAGTACTTC.

This chain links TRBV2 with TRBJ2-1, with 7 bases aligning to TRBD2. Germline V gene lookup returns CDR1 SNHLY and CDR2 FYNNEI. This CDR3 is built from 13 residues. J lost 6 bases, V lost 5 bases, and 4 bases had no gene match. The CDR3 spells CASSWLAVNEQFF. The CDR3 nucleotides are TGTGCCAGCAGTTGGCTAGCGGTCAATGAGCAGTTCTTC.

The genes are TRBV19 and TRBJ1-1; a possible D gene is TRBD1 (5 bases). The germline V gene encodes CDR1 LNHDA and CDR2 SQIVND (reference sequence). V lost 5 bases, J lost 0 bases, and 13 bases lay in between. This CDR3 spans 15 amino acids. CDR3 sequence reads: CASSAFDSMNTEAFF. The CDR3 nucleotides read TGTGCCAGTAGTGCCTTCGACAGCATGAACACTGAAGCTTTCTTT.

The chain couples TRBV24-1 to TRBJ2-2; 7 bases align to TRBD2. Germline loops: CDR1 KGHDR, CDR2 SFDVKD. The CDR3 extends over 18 amino acids. The junction had 9 bases not matched to a gene; V was cut back by 2 bases and J by 1 base. The DNA of the CDR3 is TGTGCCACCAGTGATTATATCGGGACTACTAAGAACACCGGGGAGCTGTTTTTT. Translation: CATSDYIGTTKNTGELFF.

The V call is TRBV7-2, the J call TRBJ2-5, with D possibly called TRBD1 or TRBD2 (5 bases each). Trimming shortened V by 1 base and J by 4 bases, and 19 bases separated the two germline ends. CDR1 and CDR2 (germline): SGHTA, FQGNSA. This CDR3 comprises 17 residues. The CDR3 nucleotides are TGTGCCAGCAGCTTAGTACGGCAGATTGGGGGAGTAGAGACCCAGTACTTC. Protein product: CASSLVRQIGGVETQYF.

The V gene is TRBV3-1 (or the pseudogene TRBV3-2), the J gene TRBJ1-2; TRBD1 might be the D (6 bases). Trimming cost V 8 bases and J 8 bases, with 18 bases left between them. The CDR3 contains 13 residues. The germline V gene encodes CDR1 LGHDT and CDR2 YNNKEL (reference sequence). CDR3 in amino acids: CASQHGGAQGYTF. In DNA, the CDR3 is TGTGCCAGCCAACACGGGGGGGCGCAGGGCTACACCTTC.

The rearrangement joins TRBV12-3 or TRBV12-4 to TRBJ2-7; D tentatively reads TRBD1 or TRBD2 (6 bases each). This CDR3 region has 12 residues. Trimming cost V 6 bases and J 5 bases, with 11 bases left between them. The CDR3 sequence: CASRAGGHEQYF. The DNA of the CDR3 is TGTGCCAGCAGAGCCGGGGGCCACGAGCAGTACTTC.

This chain links TRBV5-6 with TRBJ2-7; 10 bases are a match to TRBD1. Germline V gene lookup returns CDR1 SGHDT and CDR2 YYEEEE. Trimming cost V 1 base and J 2 bases; bases outside gene matches: 3. The CDR3 extends over 15 amino acids. The CDR3 nucleotides read TGTGCCAGCAGCTTGCGGGACAGGGGCCCCTACGAGCAGTACTTC. This translates into CASSLRDRGPYEQYF.

V and J are TRBV18 and TRBJ1-4, with D perhaps TRBD1 (6 bases). Trimming cost V 10 bases and J 5 bases, with 14 bases left between them. The CDR3 has 13 amino acids. Germline CDR1 reads KGHSH; CDR2 reads LQKENI. CDR3 sequence reads: CATKQGINEKLFF. The CDR3 DNA is TGTGCCACCAAACAGGGCATAAATGAAAAACTGTTTTTT.

The chain combines TRBV6-1 with TRBJ2-7; 13 nucleotides agree with TRBD2. V trimming: 1 base; J trimming: 7 bases; junction bases outside the gene matches: 13. Germline lookup yields CDR1 MNHNS and CDR2 SASEGT. The CDR3 spans 18 residues. The CDR3 is CASSEGLAGGPVVGEQYF. CDR3 DNA sequence: TGTGCCAGCAGTGAAGGACTAGCGGGAGGTCCCGTAGTAGGAGAGCAGTACTTC.

The rearrangement links TRBV5-1 to TRBJ1-1; the D gene is possibly TRBD1 (6 bases). Trimming left V 0 bases short and J 4 bases short, with 16 bases between. Germline values: CDR1 SGHRS, CDR2 YFSETQ. The CDR3 spans 16 residues. This CDR3 reads CASSLEAGGLGTEAFF. CDR3 nucleotide sequence: TGCGCCAGCAGCTTGGAAGCTGGGGGGCTGGGCACTGAAGCTTTCTTT.

The CDR3 DNA is TGTGCCATCACCAGCGGGGTGAGCACAGATACGCAGTATTTT. Its protein product is CAITSGVSTDTQYF. The chain joins TRBV10-3 to TRBJ2-3; TRBD2 agrees at 7 bases. The germline CDR1 and CDR2 sequences are ENHRY and SYGVKD. The CDR3 runs 14 residues. V gave up 7 bases and J gave up 0 bases; unmatched junction bases: 4.

The CDR3 spells CATSQDGADTQYF. The CDR3, as DNA: TGTGCCACCAGTCAGGACGGCGCAGATACGCAGTATTTT. V usage is TRBV24-1 and J usage is TRBJ2-3; D unclear. This CDR3 spans 13 amino acids. Trimming stripped 6 bases from V and 4 bases from J, with 10 bases between. From germline, CDR1 is KGHDR and CDR2 SFDVKD.

V gene TRBV6-6 combines with J gene TRBJ2-2; D might be TRBD2 (5 bases). The length of the CDR3 is 14 residues. Deletions cut 0 bases from V and 3 bases from J, with 5 bases between. Germline CDR1 and CDR2: MNHNY and SVGAGI (reference sequence). As DNA, the CDR3 is TGTGCCAGCAGTTACTCGAGGGACACCGGGGAGCTGTTTTTT. It translates to CASSYSRDTGELFF.

The chain carries TRBV7-2 and TRBJ2-1; no firm D call. Germline CDR1 is SGHTA and CDR2 is FQGNSA. V was pared by 5 bases and J by 0 bases, with 11 bases between. The length of the CDR3 is 15 residues. CDR3 in DNA: TGTGCCAGCAGCCATCTCCCGGCCTCCTACAATGAGCAGTTCTTC. Residues: CASSHLPASYNEQFF.

This clone was seen a few times. The CDR3 region has the DNA TGTGCCAGCAGTTTAGGTCCCGGAAACACCATATATTTT. This encodes CASSLGPGNTIYF. The V and J genes are TRBV27 and TRBJ1-3; D is ambiguous. The V gene lost 2 bases and the J gene lost 4 bases, with 6 bases spanning the gap. Germline CDR1 reads MNHEY; CDR2 reads SMNVEV (reference sequence). This CDR3 is 13 amino acids long.

This clone was detected only a few times. The rearrangement joins TRBV6-5 to TRBJ2-1; no clear D gene. V was clipped by 0 bases and J by 10 bases, with 7 bases between them. The CDR3 consists of 12 residues. Germline-derived CDR1 and CDR2 are MNHEY and SVGAGI. The CDR3 bases are TGTGCCAGCAGTTACTCCGGCGGCGAGCAGTTCTTC. This codes for CASSYSGGEQFF.

The V and J genes are TRBV12-3 or TRBV12-4 and TRBJ2-1; 7 nucleotides match TRBD1. V dropped 2 bases and J dropped 15; count of bases not matched to a gene: 4. The CDR3 has 11 residues. The CDR3 bases are TGTGCCAGCAGTTTAAGGGGGCGCGGGTTCTTC. This codes for CASSLRGRGFF.

This sequence joins TRBV19 and TRBJ1-5; no clear D gene. The germline V and J ends were trimmed by 6 bases and 4 bases, with 22 bases remaining between them. The CDR3 totals 17 residues. CDR1 is LNHDA and CDR2 is SQIVND in the germline V gene (reference sequence). This chain's CDR3 is CASRSPFWADRNQPQHF. The CDR3 DNA reads TGTGCCAGTAGATCCCCCTTCTGGGCGGACCGGAATCAGCCCCAGCATTTT.

The V gene is TRBV29-1, the J gene TRBJ1-1; 7 positions agree with TRBD1. This CDR3 is built from 10 residues. Germline values: CDR1 SQVTM, CDR2 ANQGSEA. V shed 6 bases and J 11 bases; nucleotides not matched to a gene: 6. The CDR3 is CSVAQGQAFF. The CDR3 DNA follows: TGCAGCGTGGCACAGGGGCAGGCTTTCTTT.

V and J are TRBV10-3 and TRBJ2-5; 10 bases are shared with TRBD1. CDR1 ENHRY and CDR2 SYGVKD come from the germline V gene. The junction had 7 bases not matched to a gene; V was cut back by 8 bases and J by 4 bases. This CDR3 spans 14 amino acids. CDR3 residues: CAIGDRGKSETQYF. The DNA of the CDR3 is TGTGCCATCGGGGACAGGGGTAAATCAGAGACCCAGTACTTC.

The chain has TRBV11-3 and TRBJ2-7, with D perhaps matching TRBD1 (5 bases). Germline values: CDR1 SGHNT, CDR2 YENEEA. The CDR3 consists of 13 residues. Trimming left V 3 bases short and J 6 bases short, with 12 bases between. CDR3 sequence reads: CASSFSLGVEQYF. The CDR3 nucleotides are TGTGCCAGCAGCTTCTCCCTAGGGGTCGAGCAGTACTTC. Drawing the rest from reference TRBV11-3 and TRBJ2-7, the complete variable domain is EAGVVQSPRYKIIEKKQPVAFWCNPISGHNTLYWYLQNLGQGPELLIRYENEEAVDDSQLPKDRFSAERLKGVDSTLKIQPAELGDSAVYLCASSFSLGVEQYFGPGTRLTVT.

The chain recombines TRBV3-1 (or the pseudogene TRBV3-2) with TRBJ2-2; D gene uncertain. Trimming shortened V by 4 bases and J by 8 bases, and 8 bases separated the two germline ends. Looked up from germline, CDR1 is LGHDT and CDR2 is YNNKEL (reference sequence). The CDR3 totals 12 residues. CDR3 nucleotide sequence: TGTGCCAGCAGCCTAGGCCCGGGGGAGCTGTTTTTT. It codes for CASSLGPGELFF.

The CDR3 sequence is CASSLVWDDTDTQYF. CDR3 nucleotides: TGTGCCAGCAGCTTAGTCTGGGACGACACAGATACGCAGTATTTT. The chain joins TRBV7-2 to TRBJ2-3; either TRBD1 or TRBD2 may supply D (5 bases each). The CDR3 is 15 residues long. V gave up 1 base and J gave up 2 bases, with 10 bases separating them. Germline CDR1 SGHTA, CDR2 FQGNSA. Drawing the rest from reference TRBV7-2 and TRBJ2-3, the complete variable domain is GAGVSQSPSNKVTEKGKDVELRCDPISGHTALYWYRQSLGQGLEFLIYFQGNSAPDKSGLPSDRFSAERTGGSVSTLTIQRTQQEDSAVYLCASSLVWDDTDTQYFGPGTRLTVL.

J is TRBJ2-5 and V is TRBV6-2 or TRBV6-3, with D perhaps matching TRBD1 (7 bases). CDR3 size: 16 residues. Trimming left V 5 bases short and J 2 bases short, with 18 bases between. Germline V lookup: CDR1 MNHEY, CDR2 SVGEGT. DNA of the CDR3: TGTGCCAGCAGTAAATCAGGGGGGTGGGATCAAGAGACCCAGTACTTC. Amino acids: CASSKSGGWDQETQYF.

The table lists this clone with many counts. V usage is TRBV19 and J usage is TRBJ1-1; the D is unclear. Germline V gene data show CDR1 as LNHDA and CDR2 as SQIVND (reference sequence). The CDR3 length is 13 residues. V dropped 7 bases and J dropped 4 bases, with 13 bases sitting between them. The DNA for the CDR3 is TGTGCCAGTATCGGACGTGTGGGCACTGAAGCTTTCTTT. This encodes CASIGRVGTEAFF.

The V and J genes are TRBV18 and TRBJ1-1; possibly TRBD1 for D (5 bases). The CDR3 spans 15 residues. Per the germline V gene, CDR1 is KGHSH and CDR2 is LQKENI. Trimming shortened V by 0 bases and J by 0 bases, and 8 bases separated the two germline ends. CDR3 region: CASSPPEGMNTEAFF. The CDR3 coding sequence is TGTGCCAGCTCACCACCGGAGGGGATGAACACTGAAGCTTTCTTT.

This clone was observed a few times. The chain is built from TRBV20-1 and TRBJ2-1; D might be TRBD2 (5 bases). Trimming took 6 bases from V and 10 from J, leaving 10 bases between them. The CDR3 contains 10 residues. CDR1 DFQATT and CDR2 SNEGSKA come from the germline V gene (reference sequence). The CDR3 sequence: CSAASNEQFF. The CDR3, as DNA: TGCAGTGCGGCTAGCAACGAGCAGTTCTTC.

J is TRBJ1-4 and V is TRBV7-9; D call uncertain. The germline CDR1 and CDR2 sequences are SEHNR and FQNEAQ (reference sequence). The V and J ends lost 3 bases and 7 bases respectively, with 6 bases between them. The CDR3 runs to 12 residues. The CDR3 sequence is CASSLSSEKLFF. For the CDR3, the DNA is TGTGCCAGCAGCTTGAGTTCTGAAAAACTGTTTTTT.

The genes are TRBV2 and TRBJ2-3; TRBD1 or TRBD2 may be the D gene (6 bases each). CDR3 length: 14 residues. The V end lost 7 bases, the J end lost 2 bases, and 13 bases lay between the germline ends. Germline assignment: CDR1 SNHLY and CDR2 FYNNEI. The CDR3 nucleotides are TGTGCCAGCAATGGGGGGCCGCCCACAGATACGCAGTATTTT. It codes for CASNGGPPTDTQYF. Full variable domain (outside the CDR3, taken from reference TRBV2 and TRBJ2-3): EPEVTQTPSHQVTQMGQEVILRCVPISNHLYFYWYRQILGQKVEFLVSFYNNEISEKSEIFDDQFSVERPDGSNFTLKIRSTKLEDSAMYFCASNGGPPTDTQYFGPGTRLTVL.

Points on this clone: The junction does not match germline at one end; this may be a read error. V gene TRBV7-9 combines with J gene TRBJ1-2; the match to TRBD1 covers 8 bases. CDR1 and CDR2 from the germline V gene are SEHNR and FQNEAQ (reference sequence). The CDR3 runs to 17 residues. The CDR3 reads CASSPRLTGARSYGYTF. CDR3 nucleotides: TGTGCCAGCAGCCCGAGATTGACAGGGGCGAGGTCCTATGGCTACACTTTC.